The 29 T cell receptor beta chains presented below share a single source sample, sequenced in a study of brain T cells in children with intractable seizures. Sequenced by immunoSEQ multiplex PCR; TCRdb stores in-frame clones only, minus some. The table shows 50,000 to 80,000 clones, with about 96% occurring only once. The sequenced sample was peripheral blood, obtained at surgery. All receptors derive from a boy under three years old with focal cortical dysplasia and intractable seizures.

The chain links TRBV12-1 to TRBJ2-2; the DNA was not used to check the table's D call, TRBD2. TRBV12-1 is termed a pseudogene. The CDR3 is 16 amino acids. CDR3 region: CASSLPSGRRDGELFF. The CDR3 region has the DNA TGTGCCAGCAGCTTACCTAGCGGGAGGAGGGACGGGGAGCTGTTTTTT.

This chain joins TRBV15 and TRBJ2-1; 7 bases fit TRBD1. CDR3 length equals 13 residues. The germline gives CDR1 LNHNV, CDR2 YYDKDF (reference sequence). V was pared by 3 bases and J by 6 bases, with 2 bases of the junction left unmatched. CDR3 nucleotide sequence: TGTGCCACCAGCAGGGACAGGTCCAATGAGCAGTTCTTC. It codes for CATSRDRSNEQFF.

The rearrangement joins TRBV5-1 to TRBJ1-2; 9 bases agree with TRBD1. The trim removed 4 bases at V and 2 bases at J, leaving 6 bases unmatched. The CDR3 has 15 amino acids. Germline CDR1 SGHRS, CDR2 YFSETQ. The CDR3 protein is CASSPTGGENYGYTF. CDR3 in DNA: TGCGCCAGCAGCCCGACAGGGGGTGAGAACTATGGCTACACCTTC.

The chain joins TRBV24-1 to TRBJ2-5; D is perhaps TRBD1 (5 bases). The CDR3 covers 16 residues. From germline, CDR1 is KGHDR and CDR2 SFDVKD. Trimming removed 2 bases at V and 1 base at J, with 13 bases between. CDR3 residues: CATSDSQGYSQETQYF. CDR3 DNA: TGTGCCACCAGTGATTCCCAGGGATATAGCCAAGAGACCCAGTACTTC.

The rearrangement uses TRBV28 and TRBJ2-7, with TRBD1 matching 8 bases. This CDR3 has 15 amino acids. The germline V gene encodes CDR1 MDHEN and CDR2 SYDVKM. V lost 6 bases, J lost 0 bases, and 7 bases stayed unmatched. The CDR3 spells CASSTGTGHSYEQYF. The CDR3 DNA sequence: TGTGCCAGCAGCACCGGGACAGGACACTCCTACGAGCAGTACTTC.

The V call is TRBV6-5, the J call TRBJ1-2; TRBD1 aligns across 10 bases. There are 16 residues in the CDR3. Germline-derived CDR1 and CDR2 are MNHEY and SVGAGI. V gave up 4 bases and J gave up 0 bases; unmatched junction bases: 5. The CDR3 nucleotides read TGTGCCAGCAGTTGGACAGGGGGATTAGCTAACTATGGCTACACCTTC. Translating gives CASSWTGGLANYGYTF.

The chain is built from TRBV24-1 and TRBJ1-2, with no clear D. The germline V gene has CDR1 KGHDR and CDR2 SFDVKD. Trimming left V 2 bases short and J 5 bases short, with 14 bases between. The CDR3 extends over 15 amino acids. For the CDR3, the DNA is TGTGCCACCAGTGATTCCGGGCTTGCACCTTATGGCTACACCTTC. This sequence encodes CATSDSGLAPYGYTF.

The rearrangement uses TRBV4-1 and TRBJ2-5, with 8 bases identical to TRBD2. The length of the CDR3 is 15 residues. CDR1 MGHRA and CDR2 YSYEKL come from the germline V gene. The trim removed 0 bases at V and 4 bases at J, leaving 4 bases unmatched. The CDR3 reads CASSQEGLAGETQYF. Written as DNA, the CDR3 is TGCGCCAGCAGCCAAGAAGGGCTAGCGGGAGAGACCCAGTACTTC.

The J gene is TRBJ1-6, the V gene TRBV18; TRBD1 might be the D (5 bases). CDR3 length: 17 residues. CDR1 and CDR2 (germline): KGHSH, LQKENI. Between the trimmed V and J ends, which lost 6 bases and 6 bases, there was a span of 21 bases. In DNA form, the CDR3 reads TGTGCCAGCTCCCGAGAGGTTGCGGGACGGCTTAATTCACCCCTCCACTTT. Translated, it gives CASSREVAGRLNSPLHF. Complete variable domain (other parts from reference TRBV18 and TRBJ1-6): NAGVMQNPRHLVRRRGQEARLRCSPMKGHSHVYWYRQLPEEGLKFMVYLQKENIIDESGMPKERFSAEFPKEGPSILRIQQVVRGDSAAYFCASSREVAGRLNSPLHFGNGTRLTVT.

The rearrangement joins TRBV28 to TRBJ1-1; D possibly corresponds to TRBD1 (6 bases). Germline-derived CDR1 and CDR2 are MDHEN and SYDVKM. Trimming stripped 3 bases from V and 2 bases from J, with 13 bases between. The CDR3 covers 15 residues. The CDR3: CASSFFQGINTEAFF. For the CDR3, the DNA is TGTGCCAGCAGTTTTTTTCAGGGGATTAACACTGAAGCTTTCTTT.

The rearrangement joins TRBV28 to TRBJ2-5; 12 nucleotides agree with TRBD1. In germline, CDR1 is MDHEN, CDR2 SYDVKM. V shed 6 bases, J shed 4 bases, and the junction held 6 bases outside the gene matches. The CDR3 has 15 residues. CDR3: CASSSGQGAGETQYF. The DNA of the CDR3 is TGTGCCAGCAGCTCGGGACAGGGGGCTGGAGAGACCCAGTACTTC. Combining the CDR3 with reference TRBV28 and TRBJ2-5 gives the whole variable domain DVKVTQSSRYLVKRTGEKVFLECVQDMDHENMFWYRQDPGLGLRLIYFSYDVKMKEKGDIPEGYSVSREKKERFSLILESASTNQTSMYLCASSSGQGAGETQYFGPGTRLLVL.

This chain links TRBV5-1 with TRBJ2-7, with 8 bases identical to TRBD2. After removal of 2 bases from V and 6 bases from J, the junction contained 16 bases not matched to a gene. This CDR3 is built from 17 residues. Germline CDR1 reads SGHRS; CDR2 reads YFSETQ. CDR3 bases: TGCGCCAGCAGCTTCTCTAATTATGAAGCGGGAGAACCCGAGCAGTACTTC. Its translation: CASSFSNYEAGEPEQYF.

The chain carries TRBV29-1 and TRBJ1-2; TRBD1 matches 10 bases. This CDR3 comprises 15 residues. Germline V gives CDR1 SQVTM, CDR2 ANQGSEA. The trim removed 6 bases at V and 4 bases at J, leaving 11 bases unmatched. CDR3 protein: CSVDHRDRGGYGYTF. The CDR3 DNA sequence: TGCAGCGTCGACCATCGGGACAGGGGCGGCTATGGCTACACCTTC.

The genes are TRBV4-2 and TRBJ2-4; a weak D match, TRBD2 (5 bases). The CDR3 extends over 20 amino acids. V lost 0 bases and J 3 bases, leaving 24 bases between the germline ends. Germline CDR1 and CDR2: LGHNA and YNFKEQ. The CDR3 is CASSQDYERADAVGKNIQYF. The DNA for the CDR3 is TGTGCCAGCAGCCAAGATTACGAGAGGGCCGATGCTGTTGGCAAAAACATTCAGTACTTC.

The chain links TRBV7-9 to TRBJ1-5; D not certain. This CDR3 has 14 residues. The germline CDR1 and CDR2 sequences are SEHNR and FQNEAQ (reference sequence). Trimming cost V 0 bases and J 0 bases, with 3 bases left between them. CDR3 protein: CASSLAHSNQPQHF. CDR3 coding DNA: TGTGCCAGCAGCTTAGCCCATAGCAATCAGCCCCAGCATTTT.

V is TRBV11-1 and J is TRBJ2-1; D possibly matches TRBD1 or TRBD2 (5 bases each). V lost 0 bases to trimming and J lost 4 bases, with 16 bases between them. The CDR3 covers 17 residues. The germline V gene encodes CDR1 SGHAT and CDR2 FQDESV (reference sequence). The CDR3: CASSLAMGWDGYNEQFF. CDR3 DNA: TGTGCCAGCAGCTTAGCAATGGGTTGGGACGGGTACAATGAGCAGTTCTTC. Using reference TRBV11-1 and TRBJ2-1 for the parts outside the CDR3, the full variable domain is EAEVAQSPRYKITEKSQAVAFWCDPISGHATLYWYRQILGQGPELLVQFQDESVVDDSQLPKDRFSAERLKGVDSTLKIQPAELGDSAMYLCASSLAMGWDGYNEQFFGPGTRLTVL.

This chain connects TRBV6-5 to TRBJ2-2; the D is unclear. Trimming removed 5 bases at V and 6 bases at J, with 10 bases between. CDR1 and CDR2 (germline): MNHEY, SVGAGI. The CDR3 contains 13 residues. The CDR3: CASSSSWSGELFF. The DNA for the CDR3 is TGTGCCAGCAGTAGTAGTTGGTCCGGGGAGCTGTTTTTT.

This sequence joins TRBV10-3 and TRBJ1-2; D is possibly TRBD1 (6 bases). Trimming took off 2 bases at V and 2 bases at J, with 9 bases between the two ends. The V gene's germline CDR1 is ENHRY and CDR2 SYGVKD. The CDR3 runs 14 residues. The CDR3, as DNA: TGTGCCATCAGTGAGGGGGGGCCAAACTATGGCTACACCTTC. Protein sequence: CAISEGGPNYGYTF.

This sequence joins TRBV5-6 and TRBJ1-5; TRBD1 matches at 7 bases. CDR3 size: 16 residues. CDR1 is SGHDT and CDR2 is YYEEEE in the germline V gene. V lost 4 bases to trimming and J lost 4 bases; unmatched junction nucleotides: 11. As DNA, the CDR3 is TGTGCCAGCAGCCCCTCCACAGGGGCCTTAAATCAGCCCCAGCATTTT. This sequence encodes CASSPSTGALNQPQHF.

This chain links TRBV27 with TRBJ2-1, with a possible D match to TRBD1 (6 bases). Germline V gene data show CDR1 as MNHEY and CDR2 as SMNVEV (reference sequence). Between the trimmed V and J ends, which lost 4 bases and 1 base, there was a span of 11 bases. The CDR3 has 15 amino acids. The CDR3 nucleotides read TGTGCCAGCAGTTCTTACAGGGCGTCCTACAATGAGCAGTTCTTC. It codes for CASSSYRASYNEQFF.

The chain joins TRBV14 to TRBJ2-3; D may be TRBD2 (6 bases). The CDR3 sequence is 18 residues long. Germline lookup yields CDR1 SGHDN and CDR2 FVKESK. V lost 2 bases to trimming and J lost 2 bases, with 20 bases between them. The CDR3 DNA sequence: TGTGCCAGCAGCCAAAGGGCGGGGAGCGGGCGGTCCACAGATACGCAGTATTTT. Protein sequence: CASSQRAGSGRSTDTQYF.

The chain links TRBV4-1 to TRBJ2-2; D not resolved. This CDR3 spans 15 amino acids. Trimming pared 6 bases from V and 3 bases from J, leaving 14 bases between. CDR1 is MGHRA, CDR2 YSYEKL, per germline. CDR3 bases: TGCGCCAGCAGTGGCCGGTTGGGCTACACCGGGGAGCTGTTTTTT. Its protein is CASSGRLGYTGELFF.

CDR3: CASSQLTGRNEQFF. The CDR3, as DNA: TGTGCCAGCAGCCAACTGACAGGTAGGAATGAGCAGTTCTTC. The chain recombines TRBV3-1 (or the pseudogene TRBV3-2) with TRBJ2-1; D is perhaps TRBD1 (6 bases). The V and J ends lost 2 bases and 7 bases respectively, with 12 bases between them. This CDR3 has 14 amino acids. From germline, CDR1 is LGHDT and CDR2 YNNKEL (reference sequence).

The chain links TRBV4-3 to TRBJ2-1; a possible D gene is TRBD2 (6 bases). CDR3 length equals 15 residues. Looked up from germline, CDR1 is LGHNA and CDR2 is YSLEER. V dropped 0 bases and J dropped 11 bases, with 17 bases sitting between them. The CDR3 DNA reads as TGCGCCAGCAGCCAAGATTCGGGGCGGGATCGAAAGCAGTTCTTC. It yields the protein CASSQDSGRDRKQFF.

This sequence joins TRBV7-2 and TRBJ2-7; 11 bases are shared with TRBD2. The CDR3 is 16 amino acids. The germline V gene encodes CDR1 SGHTA and CDR2 FQGNSA. V lost 0 bases and J lost 9; bases outside the gene matches: 10. The CDR3 DNA reads as TGTGCCAGCAGCTTAGCGCTTGGTCTAGCGGGAGGCGTGCAGTACTTC. Translated, it gives CASSLALGLAGGVQYF.

CDR3 loop: CASGTGELFF. CDR3 coding DNA: TGTGCCAGCGGTACCGGGGAGCTGTTTTTT. The rearrangement links TRBV28 to TRBJ2-2; D is undetermined. Trimming took 8 bases from V and 5 from J, leaving 3 bases between them. Germline CDR1 MDHEN, CDR2 SYDVKM. The CDR3 runs to 10 residues.

The CDR3 DNA reads as TGTGCCAGCAGTTACCCCTGGGACCTTTACGAGCAGTACTTC. Its protein product is CASSYPWDLYEQYF. The gene calls are TRBV6-2 or TRBV6-3 and TRBJ2-7, with D tentatively TRBD1 or TRBD2 (5 bases each). The V gene lost 2 bases and the J gene lost 4 bases, with 12 bases spanning the gap. This CDR3 has 14 amino acids. The germline V gene encodes CDR1 MNHEY and CDR2 SVGEGT.

The rearrangement links TRBV5-4 to TRBJ2-3; 13 bases align to TRBD2. V lost 5 bases, J lost 3 bases, and 15 bases stayed unmatched. CDR3 length equals 19 residues. The germline V gene encodes CDR1 SGHNT and CDR2 YYREEE (reference sequence). CDR3 in DNA: TGTGCCAGCAGTCGTCCCCCGGGACTAGCGGGAAAGGGGACAGATACGCAGTATTTT. This codes for CASSRPPGLAGKGTDTQYF.

This chain uses TRBV2 with TRBJ2-1; 10 nucleotides agree with TRBD2. The length of the CDR3 is 17 residues. V gave up 4 bases and J gave up 1 base; unmatched junction bases: 7. The germline V gene encodes CDR1 SNHLY and CDR2 FYNNEI. This chain's CDR3 is CASSVSGRVVSYNEQFF. In DNA form, the CDR3 reads TGTGCCAGCAGTGTAAGCGGGAGGGTAGTATCCTACAATGAGCAGTTCTTC.